One sample yielded the 17 T cell receptor beta chains listed below, sequenced in a study of T cell responses to AZD1222 COVID-19 vaccine. TCRdb keeps only in-frame clones here, not all; method: immunoSEQ multiplex PCR. The data hold some 96,000 clones, with roughly 89% observed a single time. Sequences were derived from peripheral blood, sampled on day 0 of AZD1222 vaccination. All receptors come from an adult in good health.

This chain connects TRBV7-2 to TRBJ1-6; D unresolved. CDR1 is SGHTA, CDR2 FQGNSA, per germline. Between the trimmed V and J ends, which lost 5 bases and 1 base, there was a span of 9 bases. CDR3 length: 15 amino acids. CDR3 DNA sequence: TGTGCCAGCAGCACCGTCGGATCCTATAATTCACCCCTCCACTTT. It codes for CASSTVGSYNSPLHF.

This clone has a handful of counts. The chain recombines TRBV6-4 with TRBJ2-1; a weak D match, TRBD2 (6 bases). The germline V gene has CDR1 MRHNA and CDR2 SNTAGT. This CDR3 has 16 amino acids. Deletions cut 1 base from V and 0 bases from J, with 10 bases between. The DNA of the CDR3 is TGTGCCAGCAGTGACTGGCAAGCGGGCTCCTACAATGAGCAGTTCTTC. Translated: CASSDWQAGSYNEQFF.

This chain uses TRBV4-3 with TRBJ2-1; TRBD2 aligns across 12 bases. V trimming: 0 bases; J trimming: 9 bases; junction bases outside the gene matches: 9. The CDR3 has 17 amino acids. Germline assignment: CDR1 LGHNA and CDR2 YSLEER. This CDR3 reads CASSQDILAGGPGEQFF. DNA of the CDR3: TGCGCCAGCAGCCAAGATATCCTAGCGGGAGGGCCAGGTGAGCAGTTCTTC.

The chain uses TRBV5-1 and TRBJ1-2; D is possibly TRBD1 (5 bases). V dropped 6 bases and J dropped 3 bases, with 15 bases sitting between them. CDR1 and CDR2 (germline): SGHRS, YFSETQ. This CDR3 spans 14 amino acids. The CDR3 spells CASKGELGYYGYTF. CDR3 DNA: TGCGCCAGCAAAGGGGAGTTGGGCTACTATGGCTACACCTTC.

This clone turned up a few times. The chain combines TRBV5-1 with TRBJ2-7, with D tentatively TRBD1 or TRBD2 (5 bases each). V lost 5 bases and J 5 bases, leaving 8 bases between the germline ends. CDR1 and CDR2 (germline): SGHRS, YFSETQ. The CDR3 extends over 11 amino acids. CDR3 sequence: CASRRGDEQYF. DNA of the CDR3: TGCGCCAGCAGGAGGGGTGACGAGCAGTACTTC.

This rearrangement joins TRBV19 to TRBJ1-2, with TRBD1 matching 11 bases. CDR1 and CDR2 (germline): LNHDA, SQIVND (reference sequence). The junction had 8 bases not matched to a gene; V was cut back by 4 bases and J by 4 bases. This CDR3 comprises 16 residues. CDR3 sequence reads: CASSTWTGGSGYGYTF. In DNA, the CDR3 is TGTGCCAGTAGTACCTGGACAGGGGGCTCTGGCTATGGCTACACCTTC.

J is TRBJ1-1 and V is TRBV10-3, with a weak D call TRBD1 (5 bases). The CDR3 is made up of 14 amino acids. V lost 2 bases and J lost 6, with 13 bases in between. Germline V CDR1 and CDR2: ENHRY, SYGVKD. The CDR3: CAISERAMGPEAFF. Here the CDR3 DNA reads TGTGCCATCAGTGAGCGGGCTATGGGACCTGAAGCTTTCTTT.

This chain joins TRBV18 and TRBJ2-2; D tentatively fits TRBD1 or TRBD2 (5 bases each). CDR3 length equals 14 residues. The germline V gene has CDR1 KGHSH and CDR2 LQKENI. The V gene lost 3 bases and the J gene lost 5 bases, with 10 bases spanning the gap. For the CDR3, the DNA is TGTGCCAGCTCACCCACAGGAGGTACCGGGGAGCTGTTTTTT. Amino acid sequence: CASSPTGGTGELFF.

The chain combines TRBV20-1 with TRBJ2-2; 7 nucleotides align to TRBD2. J was trimmed by 1 base and V by 3 bases; bases with no gene match: 5. This CDR3 comprises 15 residues. From germline, CDR1 is DFQATT and CDR2 SNEGSKA (reference sequence). This CDR3 reads CSASDGGMNTGELFF. The CDR3 DNA follows: TGCAGTGCTAGTGACGGGGGGATGAACACCGGGGAGCTGTTTTTT.

This clone was seen only a few times. The CDR3 DNA follows: TGTGCCAGCAGCAGACTAGCGGGGGGTGATGAGCAGTTCTTC. It translates to CASSRLAGGDEQFF. This chain uses TRBV2 with TRBJ2-1; 13 bases match TRBD2. The V gene's germline CDR1 is SNHLY and CDR2 FYNNEI. The V and J ends lost 6 bases and 8 bases, in that order; junction bases with no gene match: 4. The CDR3 extends over 14 amino acids. Full variable domain (rest looked up from reference TRBV2 and TRBJ2-1): EPEVTQTPSHQVTQMGQEVILRCVPISNHLYFYWYRQILGQKVEFLVSFYNNEISEKSEIFDDQFSVERPDGSNFTLKIRSTKLEDSAMYFCASSRLAGGDEQFFGPGTRLTVL.

V usage is TRBV7-5 and J usage is TRBJ1-2. TRBV7-5 constitutes a pseudogene. The CDR3 loop spans 15 amino acids. The CDR3 loop is CARSLARGGSYGYTF. For the CDR3, the DNA is TGTGCCAGAAGCTTAGCTAGAGGAGGGAGCTATGGCTACACCTTC.

The chain joins TRBV6-6 to TRBJ1-2, with D perhaps matching TRBD1 (6 bases). Germline V gene sequence: CDR1 MNHNY, CDR2 SVGAGI (reference sequence). Trimming stripped 8 bases from V and 4 bases from J, with 11 bases between. The CDR3 runs 12 residues. The CDR3 sequence: CASQGQGYGYTF. The CDR3 DNA reads as TGTGCCAGCCAGGGGCAGGGCTATGGCTACACCTTC.

This clone has just one count. The rearrangement joins TRBV7-6 to TRBJ1-1; 10 nucleotides agree with TRBD1. The V and J ends lost 5 bases and 4 bases, in that order; junction bases with no gene match: 7. Germline V lookup: CDR1 SGHVS, CDR2 FNYEAQ. The CDR3 has 15 residues. The CDR3 nucleotides are TGTGCCAGCAGCCCCGGGACAGGGGCGATCACTGAAGCTTTCTTT. Translation: CASSPGTGAITEAFF.

This clone was observed once. The genes are TRBV9 and TRBJ1-3, with no clear D. V lost 3 bases and J 5 bases, leaving 6 bases between the germline ends. CDR3 size: 12 residues. The V gene's germline CDR1 is SGDLS and CDR2 YYNGEE. CDR3: CASSDVRNTIYF. In DNA form, the CDR3 reads TGTGCCAGCAGCGATGTCAGAAACACCATATATTTT.

This chain joins TRBV4-1 and TRBJ1-1; D gene uncertain. CDR3 length: 14 amino acids. Trimming stripped 5 bases from V and 1 base from J, with 11 bases between. CDR1 is MGHRA and CDR2 is YSYEKL in the germline V gene. CDR3 in amino acids: CASSARHANTEAFF. The DNA for the CDR3 is TGCGCCAGCAGCGCACGACACGCGAACACTGAAGCTTTCTTT.

This clone was detected once. The rearrangement links TRBV6-1 to TRBJ2-1; 11 bases line up with TRBD1. The CDR3 covers 17 residues. J lost 8 bases, V lost 3 bases, and 12 bases had no gene match. The V gene's germline CDR1 is MNHNS and CDR2 SASEGT. The CDR3 is CASSDGTGGIRLDEQFF. CDR3 coding DNA: TGTGCCAGCAGTGATGGGACAGGGGGAATACGGCTGGATGAGCAGTTCTTC.

This chain connects TRBV16 to TRBJ1-1; no firm D call. The CDR3 runs to 12 residues. Germline V gene lookup returns CDR1 KGHSY and CDR2 FQNENV. Trimming stripped 0 bases from V and 11 bases from J, with 10 bases between. CDR3 sequence: CASSQSFVLAFF. Written as DNA, the CDR3 is TGTGCCAGCAGCCAATCGTTTGTCTTGGCTTTCTTT.